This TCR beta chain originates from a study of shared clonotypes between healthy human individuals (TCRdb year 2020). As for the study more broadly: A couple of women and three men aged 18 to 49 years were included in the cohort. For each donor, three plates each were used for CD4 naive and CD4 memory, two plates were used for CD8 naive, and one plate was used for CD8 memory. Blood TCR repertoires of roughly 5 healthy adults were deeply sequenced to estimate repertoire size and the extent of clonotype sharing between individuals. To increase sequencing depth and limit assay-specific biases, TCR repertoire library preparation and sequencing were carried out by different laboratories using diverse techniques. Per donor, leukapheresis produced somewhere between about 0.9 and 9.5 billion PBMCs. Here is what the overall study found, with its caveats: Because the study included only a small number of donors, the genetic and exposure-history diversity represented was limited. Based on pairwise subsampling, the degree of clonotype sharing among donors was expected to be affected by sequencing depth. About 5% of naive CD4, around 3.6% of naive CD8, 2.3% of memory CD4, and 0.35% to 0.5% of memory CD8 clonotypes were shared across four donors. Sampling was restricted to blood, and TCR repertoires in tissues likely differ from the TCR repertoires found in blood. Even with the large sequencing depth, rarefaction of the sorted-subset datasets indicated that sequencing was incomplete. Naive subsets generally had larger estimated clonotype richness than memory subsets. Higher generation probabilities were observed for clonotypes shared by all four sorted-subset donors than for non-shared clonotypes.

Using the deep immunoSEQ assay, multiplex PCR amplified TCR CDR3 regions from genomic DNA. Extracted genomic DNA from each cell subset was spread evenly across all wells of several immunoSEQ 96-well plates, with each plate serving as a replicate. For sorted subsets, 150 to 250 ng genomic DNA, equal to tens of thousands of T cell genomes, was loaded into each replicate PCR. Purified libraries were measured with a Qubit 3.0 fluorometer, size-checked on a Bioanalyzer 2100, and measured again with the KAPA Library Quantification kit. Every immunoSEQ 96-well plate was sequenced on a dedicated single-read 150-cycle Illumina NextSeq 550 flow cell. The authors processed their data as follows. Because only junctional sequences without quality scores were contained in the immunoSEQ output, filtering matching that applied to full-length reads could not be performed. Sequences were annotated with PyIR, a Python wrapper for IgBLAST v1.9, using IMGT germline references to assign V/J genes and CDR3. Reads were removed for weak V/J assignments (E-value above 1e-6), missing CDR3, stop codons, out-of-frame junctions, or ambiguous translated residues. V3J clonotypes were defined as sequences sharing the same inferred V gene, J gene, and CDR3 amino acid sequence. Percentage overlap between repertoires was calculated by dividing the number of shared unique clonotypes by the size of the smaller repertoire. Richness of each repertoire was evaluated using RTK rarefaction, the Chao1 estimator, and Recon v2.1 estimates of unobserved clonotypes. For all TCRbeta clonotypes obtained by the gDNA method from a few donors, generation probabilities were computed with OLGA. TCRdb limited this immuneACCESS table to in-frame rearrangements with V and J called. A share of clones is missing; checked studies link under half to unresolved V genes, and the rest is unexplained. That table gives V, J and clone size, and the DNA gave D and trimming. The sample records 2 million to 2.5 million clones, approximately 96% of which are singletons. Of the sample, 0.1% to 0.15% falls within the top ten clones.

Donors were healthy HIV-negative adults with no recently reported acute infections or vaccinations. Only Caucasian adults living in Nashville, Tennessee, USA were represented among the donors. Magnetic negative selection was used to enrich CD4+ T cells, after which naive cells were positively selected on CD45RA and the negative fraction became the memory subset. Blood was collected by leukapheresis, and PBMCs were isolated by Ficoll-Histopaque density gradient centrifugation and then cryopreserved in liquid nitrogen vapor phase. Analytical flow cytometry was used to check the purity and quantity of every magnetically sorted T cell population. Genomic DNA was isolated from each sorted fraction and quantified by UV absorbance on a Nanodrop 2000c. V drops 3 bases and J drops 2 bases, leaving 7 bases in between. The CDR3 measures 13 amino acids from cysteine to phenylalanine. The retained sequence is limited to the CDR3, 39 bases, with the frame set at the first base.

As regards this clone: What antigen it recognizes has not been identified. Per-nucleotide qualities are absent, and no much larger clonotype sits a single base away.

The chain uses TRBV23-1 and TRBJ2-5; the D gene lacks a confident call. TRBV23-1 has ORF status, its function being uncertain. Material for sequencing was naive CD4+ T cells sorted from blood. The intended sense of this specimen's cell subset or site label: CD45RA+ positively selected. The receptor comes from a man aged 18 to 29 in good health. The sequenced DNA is TGCGCCAGCAGTCATGGTGGTCAAGAGACCCAGTACTTC. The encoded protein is CASSHGGQETQYF.